This T cell receptor (beta chain) was observed in a study of OX40 agonist ivuxolimab in advanced cancers. Between the trimmed V and J ends, which lost 0 bases and 2 bases, there was a span of 10 bases. The CDR3 is 15 amino acids. Germline V gene sequence: CDR1 LNHDA, CDR2 SQIVND (reference sequence). The table came from immunoSEQ multiplex PCR; TCRdb's copy has only in-frame clones and leaves some out. Of approximately 63,000 clones in the sample, 86% are singletons; the top ten hold approximately 1.1%. V gene TRBV19 combines with J gene TRBJ1-2; D is ambiguous. The sample consisted of CD4+ or CD8+ T cells sorted from blood, taken in a trial of the OX40 agonist ivuxolimab. This receptor was identified in an adult with an advanced solid tumor such as melanoma, head and neck, liver or kidney cancer. In DNA, the CDR3 is TGTGCCAGTAGTATAGATCGCAACGGCAACTATGGCTACACCTTC. Translating gives CASSIDRNGNYGYTF. Combining the CDR3 with reference TRBV19 and TRBJ1-2 gives the whole variable domain DGGITQSPKYLFRKEGQNVTLSCEQNLNHDAMYWYRQDPGQGLRLIYYSQIVNDFQKGDIAEGYSVSREKKESFPLTVTSAQKNPTAFYLCASSIDRNGNYGYTFGSGTRLTVV.